These 10 T cell receptor beta chains originate from one sample sequenced in a study of T cells expressing NK-cell markers. TCRdb reprocessed the 5' RACE reads and keeps a single row for each CDR3 protein, giving no DNA. Its table records 300,000 to 450,000 distinct CDR3 sequences. Sequenced: blood T cells: a sorted CD56 or NKG2C T cell subset, CD4+ or CD8+ T cells, or bulk PBMC T cells (not recorded which). These receptors were collected from a man aged 18-70 years in good health.

CDR3 sequence: CASSTSGQGWSPQHF. The chain joins TRBV2 to TRBJ1-5; TCRdb's D gene call, TRBD1, goes unchecked for lack of DNA. Per the germline V gene, CDR1 is SNHLY and CDR2 is FYNNEI. CDR3 size: 15 residues.

The rearrangement uses TRBV20-1 and TRBJ1-1. Germline CDR1 is DFQATT and CDR2 is SNEGSKA (reference sequence). This CDR3 spans 13 amino acids. This CDR3 is CSAPGHMNTEAFF.

This chain connects TRBV20-1 to TRBJ1-1; the D call from TCRdb, TRBD1, cannot be confirmed without DNA. The V gene's germline CDR1 is DFQATT and CDR2 SNEGSKA (reference sequence). This CDR3 region has 16 residues. This CDR3 is CSAIQGGRVLNTEAFF.

The J gene is TRBJ2-7, the V gene TRBV6-1; TCRdb lists TRBD1, though no DNA is available to test this call. Germline CDR1 reads MNHNS; CDR2 reads SASEGT. The CDR3 has 14 amino acids. This CDR3 reads CASYSRAPSYEQYF.

V usage is TRBV6-1 and J usage is TRBJ1-1; absent DNA, TCRdb's TRBD1 call cannot be checked. Per the germline V gene, CDR1 is MNHNS and CDR2 is SASEGT. This CDR3 has 15 residues. The CDR3 protein is CASTRGRGRNTEAFF.

The chain uses TRBV7-9 and TRBJ2-2. The CDR3 spans 16 residues. Germline V CDR1 and CDR2: SEHNR, FQNEAQ (reference sequence). CDR3 sequence: CASSLGSHTNTGELFF.

The chain links TRBV13 to TRBJ1-1; TCRdb selects TRBD1, and the lack of DNA leaves this call unchecked. This CDR3 is 16 amino acids long. Germline CDR1 and CDR2: PRHDT and FYEKMQ (reference sequence). Here the CDR3 reads CASSLGGVILNTEAFF.

The chain links TRBV6-5 to TRBJ2-5; lacking DNA, the TRBD2 call made by TCRdb goes unchecked. In germline, CDR1 is MNHEY, CDR2 SVGAGI. The CDR3 contains 15 residues. The CDR3 loop reads CASSSSLAVQETQYF.

The chain combines TRBV20-1 with TRBJ2-3; absent DNA, TCRdb's TRBD1 call cannot be checked. The CDR3 contains 15 residues. CDR1 and CDR2 (germline): DFQATT, SNEGSKA (reference sequence). CDR3 sequence: CSARGGWIGKDTQYF.

This chain's CDR3 is CASSYWGGRIGEQYF. The J gene is TRBJ2-7, the V gene TRBV6-5; as DNA is missing, the TRBD1 call by TCRdb cannot be tested. CDR3 length: 15 residues. Germline V gives CDR1 MNHEY, CDR2 SVGAGI.